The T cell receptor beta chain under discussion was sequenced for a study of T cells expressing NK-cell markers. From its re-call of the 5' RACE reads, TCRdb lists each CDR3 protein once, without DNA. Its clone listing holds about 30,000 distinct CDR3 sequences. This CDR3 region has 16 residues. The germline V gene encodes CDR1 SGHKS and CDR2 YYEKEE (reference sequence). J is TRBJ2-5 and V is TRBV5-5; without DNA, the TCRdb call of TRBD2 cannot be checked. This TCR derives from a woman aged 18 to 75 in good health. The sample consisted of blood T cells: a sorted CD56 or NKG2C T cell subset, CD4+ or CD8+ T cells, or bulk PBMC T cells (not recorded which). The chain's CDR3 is CASSLDSGRNQETQYF.